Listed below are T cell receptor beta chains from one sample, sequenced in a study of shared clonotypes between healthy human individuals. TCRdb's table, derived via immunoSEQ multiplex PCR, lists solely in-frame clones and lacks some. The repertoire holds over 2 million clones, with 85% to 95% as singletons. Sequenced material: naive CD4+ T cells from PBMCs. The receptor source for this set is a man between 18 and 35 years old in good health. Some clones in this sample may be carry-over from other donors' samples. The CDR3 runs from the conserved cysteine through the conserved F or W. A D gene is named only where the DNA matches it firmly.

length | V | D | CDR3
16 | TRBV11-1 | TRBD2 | CASSLAGLADFYEQYF
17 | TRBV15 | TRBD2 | CATSRRSGTSGTDTQYF
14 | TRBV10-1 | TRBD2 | CASQAGDQSGELFF
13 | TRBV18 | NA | CASSPTVVEKLFF
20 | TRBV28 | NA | CASSLSGTITREPPSYEQYF
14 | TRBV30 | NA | CAWVGEASGNTIYF
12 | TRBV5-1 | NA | CASSSDRYGYTF
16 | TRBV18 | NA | CASSFDRSNSNQPQHF
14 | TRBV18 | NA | CASSPMAQYNEQFF
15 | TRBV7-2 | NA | CASSLSRSSYNEQFF
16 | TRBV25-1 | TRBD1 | CASSESGQGTNQPQHF
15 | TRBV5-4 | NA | CASSRGGRGPNEQFF
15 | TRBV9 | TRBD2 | CASSVGLAPHNEQFF
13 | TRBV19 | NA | CASSPRADYGYTF
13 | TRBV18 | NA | CASSPGRQIGYTF
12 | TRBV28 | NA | CASSIPGYEQYF
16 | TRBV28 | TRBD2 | CASSSIAGGPYNEQFF
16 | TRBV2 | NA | CASSEQGLAAYNEQFF
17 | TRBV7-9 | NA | CASSLSAGPVRAGELFF
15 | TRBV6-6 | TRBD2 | CASYRLGTTYNEQFF
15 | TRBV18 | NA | CASSPQGFGNQPQHF
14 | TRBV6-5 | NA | CASRRRSSGNTIYF
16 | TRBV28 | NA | CASFSGGARGTDTQYF
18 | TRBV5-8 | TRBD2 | CASSQGASGRVGTDTQYF
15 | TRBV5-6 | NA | CASSKTTNSGNTIYF
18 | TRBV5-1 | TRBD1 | CASSLGGGTSSSYNEQFF
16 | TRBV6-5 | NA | CASSYVTTASGGELFF
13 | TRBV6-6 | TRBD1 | CASTLTGDGELFF
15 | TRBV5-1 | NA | CASTDDAKWTGELFF
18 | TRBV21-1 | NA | CASSKTGGSPHPTDTQYF
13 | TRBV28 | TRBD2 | CASSSGRAYEQYF
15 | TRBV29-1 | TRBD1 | CSVARGRDRVYEQYF
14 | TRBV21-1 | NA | CASGQPGNTGELFF
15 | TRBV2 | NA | CASRKGQPGQETQYF
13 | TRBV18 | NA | CASSPRQDGTQYF
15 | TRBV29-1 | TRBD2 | CSVDSPSGTTDTQYF